What follows are 5 T cell receptor beta chains derived from one specimen sequenced in a study of CD8+CD57+ T cells in acquired aplastic anemia. Patients who underwent sequencing had shown CD8+CD57+ cell expansion by flow cytometry. Genomic DNA constituted the template upon which TCR beta VDJ and CDR3 profiling was performed. TCRdb reprocessed the reads via MiXCR and lists one record per CDR3 protein. Of some 160,000 distinct CDR3 sequences in the sample, roughly 43% were seen once. The sequencing sample was made of sorted CD4+, CD8+, or CD8+CD57+ T cells (not recorded which) from PBMCs. The receptors were gathered from a human donor with aplastic anemia.

This sequence joins TRBV5-1 and TRBJ2-3; a possible D gene is TRBD2 (5 bases). The germline V gene has CDR1 SGHRS and CDR2 YFSETQ. The CDR3 length is 18 residues. Trimming took off 5 bases at V and 3 bases at J, with 25 bases between the two ends. CDR3 in DNA: TGCGCCAGCAGGGTGGGAACCTGGGCCCCCGGAGGTACAGATACGCAGTATTTT. This sequence encodes CASRVGTWAPGGTDTQYF.

This clonotype was seen at least ten times. The chain is built from TRBV6-1 and TRBJ2-7; D ambiguous. There are 14 residues in the CDR3. V dropped 8 bases and J dropped 2 bases, with 16 bases sitting between them. CDR1 MNHNS and CDR2 SASEGT come from the germline V gene. The CDR3, as DNA: TGTGCCAGCTCCCTAAGCCGGAGCACCTACGAGCAGTACTTC. Residues: CASSLSRSTYEQYF.

J is TRBJ1-6 and V is TRBV10-1, with D perhaps TRBD1 (5 bases). V lost 7 bases and J lost 10, with 14 bases in between. The germline gives CDR1 WNHNN, CDR2 SYGVQD (reference sequence). This CDR3 spans 13 amino acids. CDR3 in DNA: TGCGCCAGCACAGTAGGGGAAGGATCACCCCTCCACTTT. Translating it yields CASTVGEGSPLHF.

This clonotype has just a few counts. The CDR3 nucleotides are TGTGCCAGCAGTTCGGGGGGGCTCAATGAGCAGTTCTTC. Protein sequence: CASSSGGLNEQFF. J is TRBJ2-1 and V is TRBV25-1; 8 bases fit TRBD2. From germline, CDR1 is MGHDK and CDR2 SYGVNS. This CDR3 has 13 amino acids. V trimming: 5 bases; J trimming: 6 bases; junction bases outside the gene matches: 3.

At least ten counts were recorded for this clonotype. The chain uses TRBV7-9 and TRBJ2-1; no clear D. Trimming removed 7 bases from V and 10 bases from J, with 11 bases in between. The CDR3 runs to 11 residues. The germline CDR1 and CDR2 sequences are SEHNR and FQNEAQ (reference sequence). In nucleotides, the CDR3 is TGTGCCAGCAACTCAGCAGCCGAGCAGTTCTTC. Amino acids: CASNSAAEQFF.